This entry concerns a single T cell receptor beta chain. What it binds is not known. Assay used: immunoSEQ multiplex PCR; TCRdb lists only in-frame clones, some missing. This sample carries tens of thousands of clones, about 80% of them seen once, and the ten largest clones take more than 1.1%. The source of the sample is a study of early stage breast cancer tumors. Study-wide findings and caveats: In 14 of 16 patients, blood comparison separated tumor from normal breast. Commonly generated sequences made up most enriched TCRB sequences shared between patients.

The V end lost 4 bases, the J end lost 3 bases, and 15 bases lay between the germline ends. The CDR3 is made up of 15 amino acids. Germline V gives CDR1 MDHEN, CDR2 SYDVKM. Sequences were obtained from blood. The rearrangement links TRBV28 to TRBJ1-1; D not certain. The sequence derives from a person aged 50 to 59 with breast cancer. The CDR3, as DNA: TGTGCCAGCAGTTCTCTGGCCCCCCCAGACACTGAAGCTTTCTTT. Translating it yields CASSSLAPPDTEAFF.